These T cell receptor beta chains were read from a single sample in a study of regulatory T cells in long-lasting Graves disease. One entry per CDR3 protein results from TCRdb running MiXCR on the multiplex PCR reads. The table shows 250,000 to 300,000 distinct CDR3 sequences, with 20% to 25% occurring only once. The sequencing used peripheral blood mononuclear cells (PBMCs), collected when the disease was refractory, from a patient treated with antithyroid drugs. The receptors were sampled from a female donor with Graves disease. Each CDR3 is given with its conserved first and last residue. D genes are given only for firm matches. Clone size is given for some rows only: seen once, a few or many times, or a class if the clone is expanded.

V gene: TRBV15
clone size: few
D gene: .
J gene: TRBJ1-5
CDR3 protein: CATSRGRDSNQPQHF
CDR3 DNA: TGTGCCACCAGCAGAGGAAGGGATAGCAATCAGCCCCAGCATTTT

V gene: TRBV6-2/TRBV6-3
clone size: many
D gene: .
J gene: TRBJ2-7
CDR3 protein: CASSDMGGATYEQYF
CDR3 DNA: TGTGCCAGCAGCGACATGGGCGGAGCCACCTACGAGCAGTACTTC

V gene: TRBV11-2
clone size: few
D gene: .
J gene: TRBJ1-4
CDR3 protein: CASSLPGSKLFF
CDR3 DNA: TGTGCCAGCAGCCTACCGGGGAGTAAACTGTTTTTT

V gene: TRBV3-1
clone size: few
D gene: .
J gene: TRBJ2-7
CDR3 protein: CASSRIAAHEQYF
CDR3 DNA: TGTGCCAGCAGCCGCATAGCGGCCCACGAGCAGTACTTC

V gene: TRBV6-1
clone size: many
D gene: .
J gene: TRBJ1-2
CDR3 protein: CASSVGDEVYGYTF
CDR3 DNA: TGTGCCAGCAGTGTGGGGGACGAGGTCTATGGCTACACCTTC

V gene: TRBV10-3
clone size: once
D gene: TRBD1
J gene: TRBJ1-2
CDR3 protein: CAISETGTGYGRYGYTF
CDR3 DNA: TGTGCCATCAGTGAGACGGGGACAGGATACGGCCGATATGGCTACACCTTC

V gene: TRBV7-9
clone size: many
D gene: .
J gene: TRBJ1-2
CDR3 protein: CASSTADGYTF
CDR3 DNA: TGTGCCAGCAGCACCGCGGATGGCTACACCTTC

V gene: TRBV20-1
clone size: .
D gene: .
J gene: TRBJ2-3
CDR3 protein: CSARGGSPRGDTQYF
CDR3 DNA: TGCAGTGCTAGAGGGGGATCCCCCAGGGGAGATACGCAGTATTTT

V gene: TRBV28
clone size: many
D gene: .
J gene: TRBJ1-3
CDR3 protein: CASSPVYPSGNTIYF
CDR3 DNA: TGTGCCAGCAGCCCAGTTTACCCCTCTGGAAACACCATATATTTT

V gene: TRBV10-3
clone size: once
D gene: .
J gene: TRBJ2-3
CDR3 protein: CAISDLPRDTQYF
CDR3 DNA: TGTGCCATCAGTGATCTCCCCCGGGATACGCAGTATTTT

V gene: TRBV6-1
clone size: many
D gene: .
J gene: TRBJ1-2
CDR3 protein: CASSQGPAMGYTF
CDR3 DNA: TGTGCCAGCAGTCAAGGACCGGCCATGGGCTACACCTTC

V gene: TRBV20-1
clone size: .
D gene: .
J gene: TRBJ1-2
CDR3 protein: CSAYSRVVCGYTF
CDR3 DNA: TGCAGTGCTTACTCCAGGGTTGTCTGTGGCTACACCTTC

V gene: TRBV30
clone size: few
D gene: .
J gene: TRBJ1-1
CDR3 protein: CAWSVQGLNTEAFF
CDR3 DNA: TGTGCCTGGAGTGTACAGGGACTGAACACTGAAGCTTTCTTT

V gene: TRBV29-1
clone size: .
D gene: TRBD1
J gene: TRBJ2-6
CDR3 protein: CSVEGQGAAGANVLTF
CDR3 DNA: TGCAGCGTTGAAGGACAGGGGGCGGCTGGGGCCAACGTCCTGACTTTC

V gene: TRBV4-1
clone size: .
D gene: .
J gene: TRBJ2-7
CDR3 protein: CASSQDPVGRYEQYF
CDR3 DNA: TGCGCCAGCAGCCAAGATCCGGTGGGGCGGTACGAGCAGTACTTC

V gene: TRBV13
clone size: few
D gene: TRBD2
J gene: TRBJ2-7
CDR3 protein: CASSLGGRAGGPNEQYF
CDR3 DNA: TGTGCCAGCAGCTTAGGTGGACGTGCGGGAGGGCCGAACGAGCAGTACTTC

V gene: TRBV28
clone size: many
D gene: .
J gene: TRBJ2-7
CDR3 protein: CASSIHREWYF
CDR3 DNA: TGTGCCAGCAGTATCCACAGGGAGTGGTACTTC

V gene: TRBV6-1
clone size: .
D gene: .
J gene: TRBJ1-3
CDR3 protein: CASSRSTGDSGNTIYF
CDR3 DNA: TGTGCCAGCAGCCGTTCGACCGGGGACTCTGGAAACACCATATATTTT

V gene: TRBV12-3/TRBV12-4
clone size: .
D gene: .
J gene: TRBJ2-7
CDR3 protein: CASSFQPSTEQYF
CDR3 DNA: TGTGCCAGCAGTTTCCAGCCTTCGACCGAGCAGTACTTC

V gene: TRBV6-1
clone size: .
D gene: .
J gene: TRBJ1-4
CDR3 protein: CASKTGALGEKLFF
CDR3 DNA: TGTGCCAGCAAAACGGGGGCTCTTGGTGAAAAACTGTTTTTT

V gene: TRBV19
clone size: .
D gene: .
J gene: TRBJ1-5
CDR3 protein: CASSISETNQPQHF
CDR3 DNA: TGTGCCAGTAGTATCTCTGAGACCAATCAGCCCCAGCATTTT

V gene: TRBV20-1
clone size: few
D gene: .
J gene: TRBJ2-7
CDR3 protein: CSEARRHEQYF
CDR3 DNA: TGCAGTGAGGCCCGCCGACACGAGCAGTACTTC

V gene: TRBV6-2/TRBV6-3
clone size: few
D gene: TRBD1
J gene: TRBJ1-2
CDR3 protein: CASSSGGRNYGYTF
CDR3 DNA: TGTGCCAGCAGTTCAGGGGGTCGGAACTATGGCTACACCTTC

V gene: TRBV11-3
clone size: many
D gene: .
J gene: TRBJ1-1
CDR3 protein: CASSPWVVQMNTEAFF
CDR3 DNA: TGTGCCAGCAGCCCCTGGGTAGTACAGATGAACACTGAAGCTTTCTTT

V gene: TRBV2
clone size: once
D gene: TRBD2
J gene: TRBJ2-1
CDR3 protein: CASSEAAGGPWEDNEQFF
CDR3 DNA: TGTGCCAGCAGTGAGGCAGCGGGAGGGCCGTGGGAAGACAATGAGCAGTTCTTC

V gene: TRBV11-2
clone size: few
D gene: .
J gene: TRBJ2-5
CDR3 protein: CASSQFGRRGETQYF
CDR3 DNA: TGTGCCAGCAGTCAATTCGGGAGGAGGGGGGAGACCCAGTACTTC